One and the same sample provided the 8 T cell receptor beta chains below, sequenced in a study of HIV-infected patients and healthy controls. Whole blood was used without fractionation, so all unsorted peripheral T cells were included. About 500 ng RNA was reverse transcribed with alpha and beta constant-region primers. Each of the alpha and beta chains got its own library through chain-specific third strand synthesis with indices. TCRdb passed the 5' RACE reads through MiXCR, listing each CDR3 protein once. This repertoire shows 7,000 to 9,000 distinct CDR3 sequences, 9% to 9.5% found once; its top ten account for approximately 15%. Sample: blood, taken before antiretroviral therapy. The receptors were sampled from an adult with HIV infection.

The sample holds many counts of this clonotype. The chain links TRBV5-4 to TRBJ2-7, with D possibly called TRBD1 or TRBD2 (6 bases each). The CDR3 runs 16 residues. The V gene lost 0 bases and the J gene lost 2 bases, with 15 bases spanning the gap. CDR1 SGHNT and CDR2 YYREEE come from the germline V gene (reference sequence). CDR3 sequence: CASSLAGGAATYEQYF. The CDR3 coding sequence is TGTGCCAGCAGCTTGGCCGGGGGCGCGGCCACCTACGAGCAGTACTTC.

This clonotype was detected ten times or more. The chain recombines TRBV7-2 with TRBJ2-1; perhaps TRBD1 as D (6 bases). This CDR3 comprises 15 residues. Trimming took 3 bases from V and 6 from J, leaving 15 bases between them. Per the germline V gene, CDR1 is SGHTA and CDR2 is FQGNSA. CDR3 coding DNA: TGTGCCAGCAGCTTTGGATCGTACAGGGTCAATGAGCAGTTCTTC. This codes for CASSFGSYRVNEQFF.

By share, this clonotype ranks as medium-sized. The V gene is TRBV7-9, the J gene TRBJ1-5, with D tentatively TRBD1 (5 bases). Trimming shortened V by 5 bases and J by 5 bases, and 7 bases separated the two germline ends. Germline V gene sequence: CDR1 SEHNR, CDR2 FQNEAQ (reference sequence). This CDR3 has 12 amino acids. This CDR3 is CASSPGDQPQHF. DNA for the CDR3: TGTGCCAGCAGCCCGGGGGATCAGCCCCAGCATTTT. Complete variable domain (other parts from reference TRBV7-9 and TRBJ1-5): DTGVSQNPRHKITKRGQNVTFRCDPISEHNRLYWYRQTLGQGPEFLTYFQNEAQLEKSRLLSDRFSAERPKGSFSTLEIQRTEQGDSAMYLCASSPGDQPQHFGDGTRLSIL.

This clonotype rates as medium-sized. The chain links TRBV4-1 to TRBJ1-3; 7 bases align to TRBD1. This CDR3 is built from 16 residues. J gave up 1 base and V 4 bases, and 7 bases lay outside the gene matches. Per the germline V gene, CDR1 is MGHRA and CDR2 is YSYEKL. The CDR3 reads CASSRVAGGSGNTIYF. The CDR3 DNA sequence: TGCGCCAGCAGCCGCGTAGCAGGGGGTTCTGGAAACACCATATATTTT.

This clonotype is labeled as medium-sized. The CDR3 loop reads CASSLGVASGTDTQYF. For the CDR3, the DNA is TGTGCCAGCAGCTTAGGGGTAGCGTCTGGCACAGATACGCAGTATTTT. The J gene is TRBJ2-3, the V gene TRBV7-3, with D maybe TRBD2 (5 bases). Germline V CDR1 and CDR2: SGHTA, FQGTGA. The CDR3 runs 16 residues. The V end was cut by 2 bases, the J end by 1 base, with 13 bases between.

This clonotype has only a few counts. The chain combines TRBV6-1 with TRBJ1-4; 7 positions match TRBD1. CDR1 is MNHNS and CDR2 is SASEGT in the germline V gene. The CDR3 consists of 16 residues. V gave up 6 bases and J gave up 5 bases; unmatched junction bases: 12. The CDR3 DNA reads as TGTGCCAGCAGCCAACAAGGGGGCGATAGGAATGAAAAACTGTTTTTT. Translating it yields CASSQQGGDRNEKLFF.

This clonotype was detected ten times or more. J is TRBJ2-5 and V is TRBV29-1; TRBD2 is a possible D gene (7 bases). The germline gives CDR1 SQVTM, CDR2 ANQGSEA. The ends were cut back, 6 bases at V and 2 bases at J, with 13 bases in the middle. The CDR3 loop spans 13 amino acids. The CDR3 DNA is TGCAGCGTGGGGGGGCGGGGACAAGAGACCCAGTACTTC. Amino acids: CSVGGRGQETQYF.

This clonotype was picked up many times. J is TRBJ2-5 and V is TRBV11-2; 12 bases map to TRBD2. V lost 6 bases to trimming and J lost 0 bases; unmatched junction nucleotides: 11. CDR3 length: 18 residues. CDR1 is SGHAT and CDR2 is FQNNGV in the germline V gene. CDR3 sequence (DNA): TGTGCCAGCAGTACCGGACTAGCGGGGTCTTCGTACCAAGAGACCCAGTACTTC. As protein: CASSTGLAGSSYQETQYF. Combining the CDR3 with reference TRBV11-2 and TRBJ2-5 gives the whole variable domain EAGVAQSPRYKIIEKRQSVAFWCNPISGHATLYWYQQILGQGPKLLIQFQNNGVVDDSQLPKDRFSAERLKGVDSTLKIQPAKLEDSAVYLCASSTGLAGSSYQETQYFGPGTRLLVL.